These T cell receptor beta chains were read from a single sample in a study of T cell changes during pregnancy in multiple sclerosis. TCRdb's table, derived via immunoSEQ multiplex PCR, lists solely in-frame clones and lacks some. The top ten clones hold over 1.5% of a sample with around 65,000 clones, roughly 87% of them seen once. Sequenced here: peripheral blood, sampled in the first trimester of pregnancy. These receptors were collected from a female donor with multiple sclerosis, enrolled in a pregnancy study. Each CDR3 is given with its conserved first and last residue. A D gene is named only where the DNA matches it firmly. Clone size is stated in some rows and not others, as once, few, many or a class when expanded.

j_gene: TRBJ2-7; v_gene: TRBV5-1; abundance: NA; d_gene: TRBD1; CDR3aa: CASSIQGATYEQYF; CDR3nt: TGCGCCAGCAGCATACAGGGGGCCACCTACGAGCAGTACTTC
j_gene: TRBJ1-5; v_gene: TRBV21-1; abundance: NA; d_gene: NA; CDR3aa: CASSMRDYGCNQPQHF; CDR3nt: NA
j_gene: TRBJ2-7; v_gene: TRBV18; abundance: NA; d_gene: TRBD2; CDR3aa: CASSPSLMREGYEQYF; CDR3nt: TGTGCCAGCTCACCCAGTTTAATGCGGGAGGGGTACGAGCAGTACTTC
j_gene: TRBJ1-2; v_gene: TRBV19; abundance: NA; d_gene: NA; CDR3aa: CASSIGWGQDYGYTF; CDR3nt: TGTGCCAGTAGTATCGGATGGGGGCAAGACTATGGCTACACCTTC
j_gene: TRBJ2-1; v_gene: TRBV5-5; abundance: few; d_gene: NA; CDR3aa: CASSLSLDNEQFF; CDR3nt: TGTGCCAGCAGCTTGTCCCTTGACAATGAGCAGTTCTTC
j_gene: TRBJ1-4; v_gene: TRBV4-1; abundance: NA; d_gene: TRBD1; CDR3aa: CASSQGTGQGNEKLFF; CDR3nt: TGCGCCAGCAGCCAAGGGACGGGACAGGGTAATGAAAAACTGTTTTTT
j_gene: TRBJ1-2; v_gene: TRBV28; abundance: NA; d_gene: NA; CDR3aa: CASSLGGDYGYTF; CDR3nt: TGTGCCAGCAGTTTAGGAGGGGACTATGGCTACACCTTC
j_gene: TRBJ2-7; v_gene: TRBV18; abundance: NA; d_gene: TRBD1; CDR3aa: CASARDRVTYEQYF; CDR3nt: TGTGCCAGCGCCCGGGACAGAGTTACCTACGAGCAGTACTTC
j_gene: TRBJ2-7; v_gene: TRBV4-1; abundance: NA; d_gene: TRBD2; CDR3aa: CASRESPGTSYEQYF; CDR3nt: TGCGCCAGCAGAGAGTCGCCGGGGACTAGCTACGAGCAGTACTTC
j_gene: TRBJ2-3; v_gene: TRBV7-9; abundance: once; d_gene: TRBD2; CDR3aa: CASSLALLAGTADTQYF; CDR3nt: TGTGCCAGCAGCTTAGCGCTGCTAGCGGGAACCGCAGATACGCAGTATTTT
j_gene: TRBJ1-5; v_gene: TRBV7-9; abundance: NA; d_gene: NA; CDR3aa: CASSSLSGTPTDF; CDR3nt: TGTGCCAGCAGCTCTCTTTCCGGGACTCCCACCGATTTT
j_gene: TRBJ1-2; v_gene: TRBV13; abundance: NA; d_gene: TRBD1; CDR3aa: CASSAGTGRGDYGYTF; CDR3nt: TGTGCCAGCAGCGCCGGGACAGGGAGAGGCGACTATGGCTACACCTTC
j_gene: TRBJ2-7; v_gene: TRBV9; abundance: NA; d_gene: NA; CDR3aa: CASSVEGEYEQYF; CDR3nt: TGTGCCAGCAGCGTAGAAGGGGAATACGAGCAGTACTTC
j_gene: TRBJ1-5; v_gene: TRBV28; abundance: NA; d_gene: NA; CDR3aa: CASSLSGWGGGNQPQHF; CDR3nt: TGTGCCAGCAGTTTATCCGGGTGGGGGGGAGGCAATCAGCCCCAGCATTTT
j_gene: TRBJ1-2; v_gene: TRBV27; abundance: NA; d_gene: TRBD1; CDR3aa: CASSLAGGTGYTF; CDR3nt: TGTGCCAGCAGCTTAGCAGGGGGAACTGGCTACACCTTC
j_gene: TRBJ2-3; v_gene: TRBV28; abundance: NA; d_gene: TRBD2; CDR3aa: CASSSSGIVLGMDTQYF; CDR3nt: TGTGCCAGCAGTTCTAGCGGGATCGTGCTAGGGATGGATACGCAGTATTTT
j_gene: TRBJ2-7; v_gene: TRBV30; abundance: NA; d_gene: TRBD1; CDR3aa: CAWRTGTGLVDEQYF; CDR3nt: TGTGCCTGGAGAACCGGGACAGGACTTGTCGACGAGCAGTACTTC
j_gene: TRBJ1-1; v_gene: TRBV5-6; abundance: few; d_gene: TRBD1; CDR3aa: CASSSYGQGYTEAFF; CDR3nt: TGTGCCAGCAGCTCATACGGACAGGGTTACACTGAAGCTTTCTTT
j_gene: TRBJ2-7; v_gene: TRBV4-3; abundance: NA; d_gene: NA; CDR3aa: CASSQVMLGTLSSYEQYF; CDR3nt: TGCGCCAGCAGCCAAGTTATGTTGGGGACTTTGAGCTCCTACGAGCAGTACTTC
j_gene: TRBJ1-1; v_gene: TRBV28; abundance: NA; d_gene: NA; CDR3aa: CASRAGDRGAFF; CDR3nt: TGTGCCAGCAGGGCAGGCGATCGGGGAGCTTTCTTT
j_gene: TRBJ2-7; v_gene: TRBV4-3; abundance: NA; d_gene: TRBD2; CDR3aa: CASSQEPPGLADSYEQYF; CDR3nt: TGCGCCAGCAGCCAAGAACCCCCCGGACTAGCGGACTCCTACGAGCAGTACTTC
j_gene: TRBJ2-3; v_gene: TRBV6-4; abundance: NA; d_gene: TRBD2; CDR3aa: CASSSGREGTDTQYF; CDR3nt: TGTGCCAGCAGTTCCGGGCGGGAGGGGACAGATACGCAGTATTTT
j_gene: TRBJ1-1; v_gene: TRBV5-1; abundance: NA; d_gene: NA; CDR3aa: CASTDTMNTEAFF; CDR3nt: TGCGCTAGCACTGACACAATGAACACTGAAGCTTTCTTT
j_gene: TRBJ2-7; v_gene: TRBV10-3; abundance: NA; d_gene: TRBD2; CDR3aa: CATSGRSYEQYF; CDR3nt: TGTGCCACGAGCGGGAGATCCTACGAGCAGTACTTC
j_gene: TRBJ1-2; v_gene: TRBV29-1; abundance: NA; d_gene: NA; CDR3aa: CSVAGSNYGYTF; CDR3nt: TGCAGCGTTGCCGGTTCTAACTATGGCTACACCTTC
j_gene: TRBJ1-3; v_gene: TRBV11-2; abundance: once; d_gene: NA; CDR3aa: CASRQSGGTGNTIYF; CDR3nt: TGTGCCAGCAGACAATCGGGGGGCACTGGAAACACCATATATTTT
j_gene: TRBJ1-1; v_gene: TRBV5-4; abundance: NA; d_gene: NA; CDR3aa: CASSSRPGLNTEAFF; CDR3nt: TGTGCCAGCAGCTCACGACCAGGGCTGAACACTGAAGCTTTCTTT